The T cell receptor beta chain under discussion was sequenced for a study of control samples from healthy donors and cancer patients. The assay was immunoSEQ multiplex PCR, and TCRdb's table has in-frame clones only and misses some. The sample has roughly 64,000 clones; over 75% are singletons. The CDR3 has 15 amino acids. The V gene's germline CDR1 is MNHEY and CDR2 SVGEGT. V lost 2 bases and J 0 bases, leaving 7 bases between the germline ends. This sequence originates from a woman aged 50 to 60 with colorectal cancer. V is TRBV6-2 or TRBV6-3 and J is TRBJ1-4; possibly TRBD1 for D (5 bases). The sequencing input was PBMCs. The CDR3 nucleotides read TGTGCCAGCAGTTACAAAGGGGCAACTAATGAAAAACTGTTTTTT. Translation gives CASSYKGATNEKLFF.